These T cell receptor beta chains were read from a single sample in a study of T cells after yellow fever vaccination. TCRdb re-called the 5' RACE reads through MiXCR, storing one row per CDR3 protein. The table has hundreds of thousands of distinct CDR3 sequences, about 15% seen once. This specimen was PBMCs, taken roughly 5 days after the first yellow fever vaccination. These receptors were collected from a man between 18 and 29 years old who received the YFV17D yellow fever vaccine. CDR3s include the opening cysteine and the closing phenylalanine or tryptophan. The order of the fields is J gene, clone size, V gene, CDR3 protein. Only part of the rows carry a size: once, few, many, or a class if the clone is expanded.

>TRBJ2-6|NA|TRBV11-1
CASSLKKGQPSGANVLTF
>TRBJ1-1|few|TRBV9
CASSSTGNRAFF
>TRBJ2-1|NA|TRBV20-1
CSARPRALTLSSYNEQFF
>TRBJ1-6|few|TRBV4-1
CASSLYTPGEYNSPLHF
>TRBJ2-5|NA|TRBV25-1
CASGPGTEETQYF
>TRBJ2-1|few|TRBV30
CAWSASYKGEQFF
>TRBJ1-4|NA|TRBV12-3/TRBV12-4
CASSPGQVEKLFF
>TRBJ2-7|NA|TRBV27
CASSLVTCYEQYF
>TRBJ1-5|few|TRBV6-2/TRBV6-3
CASSSTGEGAAQPQHF
>TRBJ2-5|few|TRBV15
CATSIRVSQETQYF
>TRBJ1-4|NA|TRBV20-1
CSAISQGNEKLFF
>TRBJ1-1|NA|TRBV5-1
CASNLAGSNTEAFF
>TRBJ1-2|few|TRBV12-3/TRBV12-4
CASSRRIDGYTF